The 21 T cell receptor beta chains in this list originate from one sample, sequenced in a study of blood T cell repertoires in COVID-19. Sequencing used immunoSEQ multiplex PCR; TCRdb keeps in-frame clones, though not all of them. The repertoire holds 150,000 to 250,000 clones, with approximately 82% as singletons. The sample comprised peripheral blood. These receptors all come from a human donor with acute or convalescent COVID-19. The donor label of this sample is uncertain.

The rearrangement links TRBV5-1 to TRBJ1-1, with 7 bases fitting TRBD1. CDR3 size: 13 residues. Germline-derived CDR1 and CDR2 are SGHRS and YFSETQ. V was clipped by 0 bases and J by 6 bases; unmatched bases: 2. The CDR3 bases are TGCGCCAGCAGCTTGGGGCAGGGGGCTGAAGCTTTCTTT. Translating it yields CASSLGQGAEAFF.

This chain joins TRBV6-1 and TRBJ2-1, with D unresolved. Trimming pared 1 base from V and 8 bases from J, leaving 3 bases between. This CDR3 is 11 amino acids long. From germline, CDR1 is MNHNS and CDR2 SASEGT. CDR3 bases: TGTGCCAGCAGTGAAGACTATGAGCAGTTCTTC. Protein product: CASSEDYEQFF.

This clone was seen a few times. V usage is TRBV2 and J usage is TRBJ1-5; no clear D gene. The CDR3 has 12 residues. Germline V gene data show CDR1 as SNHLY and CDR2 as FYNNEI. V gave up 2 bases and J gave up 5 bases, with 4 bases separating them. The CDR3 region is CASSEPDQPQHF. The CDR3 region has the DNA TGTGCCAGCAGTGAACCAGATCAGCCCCAGCATTTT.

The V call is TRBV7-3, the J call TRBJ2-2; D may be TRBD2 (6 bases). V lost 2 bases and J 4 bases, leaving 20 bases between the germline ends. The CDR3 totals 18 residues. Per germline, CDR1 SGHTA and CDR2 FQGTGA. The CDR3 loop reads CASSLVSPGGTRTGELFF. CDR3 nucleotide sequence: TGTGCCAGCAGCTTAGTAAGCCCCGGCGGGACCCGCACCGGGGAGCTGTTTTTT.

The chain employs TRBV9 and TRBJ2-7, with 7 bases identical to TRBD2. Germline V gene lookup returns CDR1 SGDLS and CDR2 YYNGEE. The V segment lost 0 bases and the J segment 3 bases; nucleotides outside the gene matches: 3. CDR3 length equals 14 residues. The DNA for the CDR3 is TGTGCCAGCAGCGTAGGGCTAGCGGACTACGAGCAGTACTTC. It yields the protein CASSVGLADYEQYF.

The CDR3 DNA follows: TGTGCCAGCAGCTCCCGACTGAACACCGGGGAGCTGTTTTTT. It specifies CASSSRLNTGELFF. The gene calls are TRBV7-2 and TRBJ2-2; no reliable D call. Germline V lookup: CDR1 SGHTA, CDR2 FQGNSA. Trimming shortened V by 4 bases and J by 1 base, and 7 bases separated the two germline ends. The CDR3 sequence is 14 residues long.

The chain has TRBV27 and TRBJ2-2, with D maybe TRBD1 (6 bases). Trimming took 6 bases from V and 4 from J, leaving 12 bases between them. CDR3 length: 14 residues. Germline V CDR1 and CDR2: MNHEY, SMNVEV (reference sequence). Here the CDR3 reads CASRIDRITGELFF. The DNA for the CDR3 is TGTGCCAGCAGAATCGACAGGATCACCGGGGAGCTGTTTTTT.

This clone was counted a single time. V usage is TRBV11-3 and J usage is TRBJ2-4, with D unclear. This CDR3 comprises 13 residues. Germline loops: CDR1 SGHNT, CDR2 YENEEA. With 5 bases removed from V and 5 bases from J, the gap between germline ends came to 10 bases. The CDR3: CASSGREENIQYF. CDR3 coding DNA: TGTGCCAGCAGCGGCAGAGAGGAAAACATTCAGTACTTC.

This CDR3 is CASSLTQGFERAYEQYF. For the CDR3, the DNA is TGTGCCAGCAGCTTAACCCAAGGGTTCGAGCGGGCCTACGAGCAGTACTTC. The chain couples TRBV7-9 to TRBJ2-7; D is possibly TRBD2 (6 bases). The CDR3 sequence is 17 residues long. The germline CDR1 and CDR2 sequences are SEHNR and FQNEAQ (reference sequence). V shed 2 bases and J shed 2 bases, with 19 bases lying between them. The complete variable domain, with remaining parts taken from reference TRBV7-9 and TRBJ2-7, reads DTGVSQNPRHKITKRGQNVTFRCDPISEHNRLYWYRQTLGQGPEFLTYFQNEAQLEKSRLLSDRFSAERPKGSFSTLEIQRTEQGDSAMYLCASSLTQGFERAYEQYFGPGTRLTVT.

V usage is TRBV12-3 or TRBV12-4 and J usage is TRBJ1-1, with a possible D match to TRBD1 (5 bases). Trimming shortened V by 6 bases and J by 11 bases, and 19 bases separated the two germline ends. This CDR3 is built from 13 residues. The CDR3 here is CASSPRSGREAFF. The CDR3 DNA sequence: TGTGCCAGCAGCCCAAGGTCGGGACGGGAGGCTTTCTTT.

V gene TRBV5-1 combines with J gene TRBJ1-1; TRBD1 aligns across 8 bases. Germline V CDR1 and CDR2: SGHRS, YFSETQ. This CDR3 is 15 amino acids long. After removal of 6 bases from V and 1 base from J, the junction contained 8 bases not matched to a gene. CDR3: CASTLQGGGNTEAFF. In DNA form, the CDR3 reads TGCGCCAGCACCCTACAGGGGGGAGGGAACACTGAAGCTTTCTTT.

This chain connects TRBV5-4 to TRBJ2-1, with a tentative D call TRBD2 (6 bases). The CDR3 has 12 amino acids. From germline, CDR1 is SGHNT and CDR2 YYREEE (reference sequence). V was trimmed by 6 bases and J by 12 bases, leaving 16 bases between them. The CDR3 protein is CASTLYGGVQFF. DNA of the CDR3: TGTGCCAGCACTCTCTACGGGGGAGTGCAGTTCTTC.

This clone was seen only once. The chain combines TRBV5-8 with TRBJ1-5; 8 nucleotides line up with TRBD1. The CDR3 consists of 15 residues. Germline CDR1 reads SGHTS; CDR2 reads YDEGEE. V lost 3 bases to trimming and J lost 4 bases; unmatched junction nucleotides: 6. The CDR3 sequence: CASSYAQGANQPQHF. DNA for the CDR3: TGTGCCAGCAGCTACGCCCAGGGGGCTAATCAGCCCCAGCATTTT. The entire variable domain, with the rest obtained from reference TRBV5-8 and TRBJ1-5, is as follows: EAGVTQSPTHLIKTRGQQATLRCSPISGHTSVYWYQQALGLGLQFLLWYDEGEERNRGNFPPRFSGRQFPNYSSELNVNALELEDSALYLCASSYAQGANQPQHFGDGTRLSIL.

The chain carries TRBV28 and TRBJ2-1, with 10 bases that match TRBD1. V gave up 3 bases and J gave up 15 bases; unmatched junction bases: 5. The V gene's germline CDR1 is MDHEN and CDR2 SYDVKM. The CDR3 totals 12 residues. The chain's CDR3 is CASSFQDRGLFF. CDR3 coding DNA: TGTGCCAGCAGTTTTCAGGACAGGGGGTTGTTCTTC.

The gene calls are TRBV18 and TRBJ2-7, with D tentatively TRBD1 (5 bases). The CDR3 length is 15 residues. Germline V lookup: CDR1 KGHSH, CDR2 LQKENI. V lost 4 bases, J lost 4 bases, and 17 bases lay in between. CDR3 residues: CASSLAGTGEYEQYF. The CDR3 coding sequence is TGTGCCAGCTCACTTGCAGGCACAGGCGAATACGAGCAGTACTTC.

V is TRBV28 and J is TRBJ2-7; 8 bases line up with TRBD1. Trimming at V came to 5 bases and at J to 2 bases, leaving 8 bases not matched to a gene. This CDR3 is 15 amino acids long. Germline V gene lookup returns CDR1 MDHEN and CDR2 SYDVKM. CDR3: CASSLPTGAAYEQYF. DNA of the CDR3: TGTGCCAGCAGTCTCCCGACAGGGGCGGCCTACGAGCAGTACTTC. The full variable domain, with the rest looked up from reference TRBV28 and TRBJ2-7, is DVKVTQSSRYLVKRTGEKVFLECVQDMDHENMFWYRQDPGLGLRLIYFSYDVKMKEKGDIPEGYSVSREKKERFSLILESASTNQTSMYLCASSLPTGAAYEQYFGPGTRLTVT.

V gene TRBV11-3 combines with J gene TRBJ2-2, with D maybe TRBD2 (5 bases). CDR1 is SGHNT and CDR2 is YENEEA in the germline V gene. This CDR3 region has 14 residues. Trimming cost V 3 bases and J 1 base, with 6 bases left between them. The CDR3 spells CASSLDLNTGELFF. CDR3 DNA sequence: TGTGCCAGCAGCTTGGACTTGAACACCGGGGAGCTGTTTTTT.

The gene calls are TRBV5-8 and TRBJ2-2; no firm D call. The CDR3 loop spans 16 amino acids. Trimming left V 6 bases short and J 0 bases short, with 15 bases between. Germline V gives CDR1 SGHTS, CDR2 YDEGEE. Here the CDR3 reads CASIVQRTANTGELFF. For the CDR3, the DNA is TGTGCCAGCATCGTACAGAGAACCGCGAACACCGGGGAGCTGTTTTTT.

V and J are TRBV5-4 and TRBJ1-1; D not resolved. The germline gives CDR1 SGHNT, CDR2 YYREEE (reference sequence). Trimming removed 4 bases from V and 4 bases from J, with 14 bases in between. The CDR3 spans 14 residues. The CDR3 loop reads CASSQSTSGTEAFF. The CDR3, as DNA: TGTGCCAGCAGCCAGTCGACCTCAGGCACTGAAGCTTTCTTT. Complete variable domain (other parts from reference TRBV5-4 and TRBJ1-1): ETGVTQSPTHLIKTRGQQVTLRCSSQSGHNTVSWYQQALGQGPQFIFQYYREEENGRGNFPPRFSGLQFPNYSSELNVNALELDDSALYLCASSQSTSGTEAFFGQGTRLTVV.

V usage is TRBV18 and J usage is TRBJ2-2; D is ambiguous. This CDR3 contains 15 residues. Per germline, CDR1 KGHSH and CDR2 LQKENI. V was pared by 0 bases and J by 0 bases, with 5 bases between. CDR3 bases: TGTGCCAGCTCACCACCTCGCGCGAACACCGGGGAGCTGTTTTTT. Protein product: CASSPPRANTGELFF. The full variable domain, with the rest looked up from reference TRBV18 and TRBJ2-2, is NAGVMQNPRHLVRRRGQEARLRCSPMKGHSHVYWYRQLPEEGLKFMVYLQKENIIDESGMPKERFSAEFPKEGPSILRIQQVVRGDSAAYFCASSPPRANTGELFFGEGSRLTVL.

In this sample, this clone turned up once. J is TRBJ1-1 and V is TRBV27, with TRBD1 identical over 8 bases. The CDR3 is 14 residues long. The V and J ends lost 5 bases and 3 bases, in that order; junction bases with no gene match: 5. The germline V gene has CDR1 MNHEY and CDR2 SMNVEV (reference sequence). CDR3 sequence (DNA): TGTGCCAGCAGTCTCGGGACAGGATACACTGAAGCTTTCTTT. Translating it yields CASSLGTGYTEAFF.